A single sample gave rise to the 10 T cell receptor beta chains below, sequenced in a study of CD8+ T cells in alopecia areata. Reverse transcribed after extraction, RNA yielded cDNA as the sequencing template. Here immunoSEQ multiplex PCR was the method, and the copy in TCRdb shows in-frame clones only, minus some. This sample yields about 97,000 clones, of which roughly two fifths are seen a single time; roughly 1.3% belongs to the top ten. Sequencing was performed on CD4+ T cells sorted from blood. All receptors come from a human donor with alopecia areata.

The sample holds a few counts of this clone. The rearrangement links TRBV7-8 to TRBJ2-3; 7 bases agree with TRBD1. CDR1 and CDR2 (germline): SGHVS, FQNEAQ. After removal of 6 bases from V and 3 bases from J, the junction contained 15 bases not matched to a gene. The CDR3 is made up of 17 amino acids. CDR3: CASSQESDRESTDTQYF. The CDR3 coding sequence is TGTGCCAGCAGTCAGGAATCAGACAGGGAGAGTACAGATACGCAGTATTTT.

V is TRBV28 and J is TRBJ2-7; D unclear. The CDR3 loop spans 14 amino acids. The V end was cut by 1 base, the J end by 4 bases, with 11 bases between. CDR1 is MDHEN, CDR2 SYDVKM, per germline. The CDR3 region has the DNA TGTGCCAGCAGTTTATTCGGCTCTGGTTACGAGCAGTACTTC. Its protein is CASSLFGSGYEQYF. Looking up the rest from reference TRBV28 and TRBJ2-7 gives the full variable domain: DVKVTQSSRYLVKRTGEKVFLECVQDMDHENMFWYRQDPGLGLRLIYFSYDVKMKEKGDIPEGYSVSREKKERFSLILESASTNQTSMYLCASSLFGSGYEQYFGPGTRLTVT.

This chain links TRBV4-1 with TRBJ1-4; D is perhaps TRBD1 (5 bases). CDR1 is MGHRA, CDR2 YSYEKL, per germline. CDR3 size: 16 residues. V lost 1 base and J lost 7, with 16 bases in between. CDR3 loop: CASSQGRLGDSEKLFF. The CDR3 coding sequence is TGCGCCAGCAGCCAAGGAAGGTTAGGAGACAGTGAAAAACTGTTTTTT.

The chain combines TRBV6-6 with TRBJ1-1, with D possibly matching TRBD1 (5 bases). The CDR3 contains 15 residues. V was clipped by 5 bases and J by 8 bases, with 21 bases between them. Germline CDR1 and CDR2: MNHNY and SVGAGI (reference sequence). The CDR3 nucleotides are TGTGCCAGCAGTAGTAACTATAGGGAGGCAGGGGAAGCTTTCTTT. It codes for CASSSNYREAGEAFF.

The DNA for the CDR3 is TGTGCCAGCAGCCCCAACCCACAGGGGCACCATGGCTACACCTTC. Translated, it gives CASSPNPQGHHGYTF. The rearrangement links TRBV7-2 to TRBJ1-2, with 7 bases that match TRBD1. V trimming: 5 bases; J trimming: 6 bases; junction bases outside the gene matches: 12. Germline V CDR1 and CDR2: SGHTA, FQGNSA. The CDR3 loop spans 15 amino acids.

The V gene is TRBV30, the J gene TRBJ1-5; 8 positions agree with TRBD1. The J segment lost 5 bases and the V segment lost 1 base, leaving 1 base of the junction unmatched. This CDR3 region has 13 residues. Germline V gene lookup returns CDR1 GTSNPN and CDR2 SVGIG (reference sequence). The DNA of the CDR3 is TGTGCCTGGAGTGCAGGGGGCGATCAGCCCCAGCATTTT. Translation gives CAWSAGGDQPQHF.

The chain uses TRBV27 and TRBJ2-1; TRBD2 matches 10 bases. Germline V CDR1 and CDR2: MNHEY, SMNVEV (reference sequence). This CDR3 is 16 amino acids long. The junction had 10 bases not matched to a gene; V was cut back by 2 bases and J by 9 bases. The CDR3 spells CASSLRFSGRIFEQFF. Here the CDR3 DNA reads TGTGCCAGCAGTTTAAGATTTAGCGGGAGGATTTTTGAGCAGTTCTTC.

The V and J genes are TRBV2 and TRBJ2-7, with D perhaps matching TRBD1 (6 bases). The CDR3 extends over 14 amino acids. The germline V gene has CDR1 SNHLY and CDR2 FYNNEI. With 5 bases removed from V and 2 bases from J, the gap between germline ends came to 13 bases. This chain's CDR3 is CASSKQGIAYEQYF. DNA of the CDR3: TGTGCCAGCAGTAAACAGGGTATAGCCTACGAGCAGTACTTC.

The genes are TRBV6-1 and TRBJ1-5, with 9 bases aligning to TRBD1. This CDR3 has 15 residues. From germline, CDR1 is MNHNS and CDR2 SASEGT. The ends lost 8 bases at V and 6 bases at J; junction bases unmatched: 11. This CDR3 is CASSRDREIGQPQHF. The CDR3 DNA is TGTGCCAGCTCCCGGGACAGGGAAATCGGTCAGCCCCAGCATTTT.

The rearrangement joins TRBV7-9 to TRBJ1-5; the D is unclear. The CDR3 contains 15 residues. The germline V gene encodes CDR1 SEHNR and CDR2 FQNEAQ (reference sequence). V lost 1 base, J lost 0 bases, and 7 bases lay in between. The CDR3, as DNA: TGTGCCAGCAGCTTAGGAGATTATAGCAATCAGCCCCAGCATTTT. Its protein product is CASSLGDYSNQPQHF.